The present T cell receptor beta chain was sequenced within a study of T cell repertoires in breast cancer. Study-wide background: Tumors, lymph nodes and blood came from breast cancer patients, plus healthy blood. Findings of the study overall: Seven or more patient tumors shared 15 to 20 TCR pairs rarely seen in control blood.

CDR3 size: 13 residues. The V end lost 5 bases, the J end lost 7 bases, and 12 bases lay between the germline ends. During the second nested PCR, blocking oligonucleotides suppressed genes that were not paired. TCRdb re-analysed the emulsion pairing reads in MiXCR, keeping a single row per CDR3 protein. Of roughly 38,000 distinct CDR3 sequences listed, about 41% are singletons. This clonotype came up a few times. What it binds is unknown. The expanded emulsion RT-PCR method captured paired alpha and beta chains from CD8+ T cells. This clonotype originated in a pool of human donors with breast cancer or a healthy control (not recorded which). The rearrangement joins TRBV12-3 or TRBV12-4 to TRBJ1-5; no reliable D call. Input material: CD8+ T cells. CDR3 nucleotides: TGTGCCAGCAGTCTTATCGAGGGCCAGCCCCAGCATTTT. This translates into CASSLIEGQPQHF.